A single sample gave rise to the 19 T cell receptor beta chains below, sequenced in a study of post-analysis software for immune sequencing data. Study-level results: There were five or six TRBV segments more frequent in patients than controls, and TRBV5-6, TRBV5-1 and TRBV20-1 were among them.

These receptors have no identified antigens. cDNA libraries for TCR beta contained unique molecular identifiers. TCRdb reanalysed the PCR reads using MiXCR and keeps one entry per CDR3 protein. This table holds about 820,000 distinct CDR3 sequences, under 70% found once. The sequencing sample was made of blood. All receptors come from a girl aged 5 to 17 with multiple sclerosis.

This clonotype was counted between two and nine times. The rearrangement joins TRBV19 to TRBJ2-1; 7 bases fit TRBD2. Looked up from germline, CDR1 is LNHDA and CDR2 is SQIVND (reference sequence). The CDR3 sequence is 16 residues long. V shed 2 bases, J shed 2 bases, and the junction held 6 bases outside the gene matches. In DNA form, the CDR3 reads TGTGCCAGTAGTATAAACCCTAGCGGTGCCTACAATGAGCAGTTCTTC. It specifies CASSINPSGAYNEQFF.

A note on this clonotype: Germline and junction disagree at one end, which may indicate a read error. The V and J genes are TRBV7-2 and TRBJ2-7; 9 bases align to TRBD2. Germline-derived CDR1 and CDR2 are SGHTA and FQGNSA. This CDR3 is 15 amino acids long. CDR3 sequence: CASSLAGSLPGEQYF. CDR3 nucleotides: TGTGCCAGCAGCCTAGCGGGGAGCCTACCCGGGGAGCAGTACTTC.

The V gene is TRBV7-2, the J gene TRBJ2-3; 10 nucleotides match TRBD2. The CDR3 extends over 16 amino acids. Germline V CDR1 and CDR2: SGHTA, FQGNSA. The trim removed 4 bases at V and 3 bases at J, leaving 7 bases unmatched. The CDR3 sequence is CASSSLAGGGTDTQYF. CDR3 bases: TGTGCCAGCAGCTCCTTAGCGGGAGGCGGGACAGATACGCAGTATTTT.

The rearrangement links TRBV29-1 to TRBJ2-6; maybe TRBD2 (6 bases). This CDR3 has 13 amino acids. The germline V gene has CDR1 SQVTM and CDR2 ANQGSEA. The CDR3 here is CMTREFGANVLTF. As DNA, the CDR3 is TGCATGACTAGGGAGTTTGGGGCCAACGTCCTGACTTTC. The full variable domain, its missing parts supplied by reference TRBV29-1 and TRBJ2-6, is SAVISQKPSRDICQRGTSLTIQCQVDSQVTMMFWYRQQPGQSLTLIATANQGSEATYESGFVIDKFPISRPNLTFSTLTVSNMSPEDSSIYLCMTREFGANVLTFGAGSRLTVL.

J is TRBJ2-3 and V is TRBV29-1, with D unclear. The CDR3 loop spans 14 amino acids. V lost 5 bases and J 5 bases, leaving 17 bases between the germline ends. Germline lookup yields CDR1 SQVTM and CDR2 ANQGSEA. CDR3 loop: CSVRPKLSGDTQYF. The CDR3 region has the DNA TGCAGCGTTCGGCCCAAGTTGAGTGGAGATACGCAGTATTTT.

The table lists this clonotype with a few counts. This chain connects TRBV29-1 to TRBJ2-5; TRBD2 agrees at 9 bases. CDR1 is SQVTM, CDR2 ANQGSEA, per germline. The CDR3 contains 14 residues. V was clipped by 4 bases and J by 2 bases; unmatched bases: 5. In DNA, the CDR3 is TGCAGCGTTGGTGCGACTAGCGGACAAGAGACCCAGTACTTC. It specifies CSVGATSGQETQYF.

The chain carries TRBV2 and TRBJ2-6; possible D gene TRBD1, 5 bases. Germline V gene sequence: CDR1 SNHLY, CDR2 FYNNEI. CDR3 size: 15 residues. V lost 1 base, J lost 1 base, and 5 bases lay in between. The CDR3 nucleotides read TGTGCCAGCAGTGAAGACAGGTCTGGGGCCAACGTCCTGACTTTC. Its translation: CASSEDRSGANVLTF. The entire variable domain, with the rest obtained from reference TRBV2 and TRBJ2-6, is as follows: EPEVTQTPSHQVTQMGQEVILRCVPISNHLYFYWYRQILGQKVEFLVSFYNNEISEKSEIFDDQFSVERPDGSNFTLKIRSTKLEDSAMYFCASSEDRSGANVLTFGAGSRLTVL.

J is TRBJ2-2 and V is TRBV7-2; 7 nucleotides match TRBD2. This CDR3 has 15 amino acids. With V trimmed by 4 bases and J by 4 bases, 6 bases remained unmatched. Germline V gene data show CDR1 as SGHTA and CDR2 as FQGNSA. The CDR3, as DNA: TGTGCCAGCAGCTCCGTGCGGGGGACCACCGGGGAGCTGTTTTTT. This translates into CASSSVRGTTGELFF.

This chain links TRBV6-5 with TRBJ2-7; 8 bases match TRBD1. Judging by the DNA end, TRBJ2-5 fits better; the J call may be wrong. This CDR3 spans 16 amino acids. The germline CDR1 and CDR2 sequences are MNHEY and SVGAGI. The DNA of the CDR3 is TGTGCCAGCAGTTACTCGCCGGGCAGGGGGCCGGAGACCCAGTACTTC. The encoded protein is CASSYSPGRGPETQYF.

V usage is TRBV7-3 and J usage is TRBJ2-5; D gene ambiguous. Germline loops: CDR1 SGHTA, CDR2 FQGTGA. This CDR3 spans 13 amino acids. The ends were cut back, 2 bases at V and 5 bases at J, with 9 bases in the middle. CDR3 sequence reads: CASSLRATETQYF. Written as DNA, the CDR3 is TGTGCCAGCAGCTTACGGGCCACGGAGACCCAGTACTTC.

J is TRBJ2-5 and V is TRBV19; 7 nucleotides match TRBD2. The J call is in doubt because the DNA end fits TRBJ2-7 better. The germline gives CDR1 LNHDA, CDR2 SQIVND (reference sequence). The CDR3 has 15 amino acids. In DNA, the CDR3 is TGTGCCAGTAGTATTCGAGCGGGGACTTTCTACGAGCAGTACTTC. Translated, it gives CASSIRAGTFYEQYF.

This CDR3 is CSASPGTGRNNEQFF. The CDR3 DNA sequence: TGCAGTGCTTCTCCCGGGACAGGCCGTAACAATGAGCAGTTCTTC. The chain joins TRBV20-1 to TRBJ2-1, with 8 bases lining up with TRBD1. CDR1 and CDR2 (germline): DFQATT, SNEGSKA (reference sequence). After removal of 5 bases from V and 5 bases from J, the junction contained 11 bases not matched to a gene. This CDR3 is 15 amino acids long.

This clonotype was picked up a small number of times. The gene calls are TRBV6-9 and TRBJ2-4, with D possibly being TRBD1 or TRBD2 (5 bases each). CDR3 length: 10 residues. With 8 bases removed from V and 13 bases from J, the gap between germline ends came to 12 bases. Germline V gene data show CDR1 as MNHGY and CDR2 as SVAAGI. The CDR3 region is CASWAWGQYF. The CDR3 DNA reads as TGTGCCAGCTGGGCGTGGGGGCAGTACTTC.

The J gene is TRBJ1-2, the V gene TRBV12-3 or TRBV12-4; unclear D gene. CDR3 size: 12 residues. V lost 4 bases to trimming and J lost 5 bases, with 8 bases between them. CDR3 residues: CASSSRLYGYTF. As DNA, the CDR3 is TGTGCCAGCAGTTCCAGACTATATGGCTACACCTTC.

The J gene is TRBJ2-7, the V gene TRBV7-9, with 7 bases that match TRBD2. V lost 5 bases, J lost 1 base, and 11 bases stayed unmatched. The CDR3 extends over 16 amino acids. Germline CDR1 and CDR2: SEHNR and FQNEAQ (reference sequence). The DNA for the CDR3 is TGTGCCAGCAGCCACTTGGGGCTAGCGGTATCCTACGAGCAGTACTTC. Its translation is CASSHLGLAVSYEQYF.

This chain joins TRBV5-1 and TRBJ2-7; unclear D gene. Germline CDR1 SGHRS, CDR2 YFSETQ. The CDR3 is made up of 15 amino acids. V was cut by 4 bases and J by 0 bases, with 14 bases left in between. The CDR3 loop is CASSPLSRDSYEQYF. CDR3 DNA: TGCGCCAGCAGCCCCCTGTCCCGCGACTCCTACGAGCAGTACTTC.

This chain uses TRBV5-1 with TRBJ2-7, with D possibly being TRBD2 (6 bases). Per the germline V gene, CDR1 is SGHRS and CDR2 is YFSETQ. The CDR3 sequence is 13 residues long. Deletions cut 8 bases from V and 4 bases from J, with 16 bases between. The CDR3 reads CASSDVGLYEQYF. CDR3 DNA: TGCGCCAGTAGCGACGTCGGACTATACGAGCAGTACTTC. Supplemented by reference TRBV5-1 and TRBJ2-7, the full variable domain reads KAGVTQTPRYLIKTRGQQVTLSCSPISGHRSVSWYQQTPGQGLQFLFEYFSETQRNKGNFPGRFSGRQFSNSRSEMNVSTLELGDSALYLCASSDVGLYEQYFGPGTRLTVT.

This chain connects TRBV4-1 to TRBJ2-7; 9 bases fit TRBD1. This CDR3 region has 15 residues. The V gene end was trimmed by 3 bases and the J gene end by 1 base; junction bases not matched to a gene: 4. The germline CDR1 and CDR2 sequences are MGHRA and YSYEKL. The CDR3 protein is CASSQTGQGSYEQYF. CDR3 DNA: TGCGCCAGCAGCCAGACGGGACAGGGTTCCTACGAGCAGTACTTC.

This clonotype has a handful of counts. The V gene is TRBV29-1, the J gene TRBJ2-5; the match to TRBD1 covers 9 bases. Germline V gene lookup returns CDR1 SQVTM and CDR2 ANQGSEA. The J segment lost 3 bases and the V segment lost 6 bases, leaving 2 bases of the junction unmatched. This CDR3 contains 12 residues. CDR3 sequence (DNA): TGCAGCGTCGACAGGGGGGAAGAGACCCAGTACTTC. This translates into CSVDRGEETQYF. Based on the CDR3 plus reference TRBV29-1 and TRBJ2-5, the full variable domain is SAVISQKPSRDICQRGTSLTIQCQVDSQVTMMFWYRQQPGQSLTLIATANQGSEATYESGFVIDKFPISRPNLTFSTLTVSNMSPEDSSIYLCSVDRGEETQYFGPGTRLLVL.